This entry lists 24 T cell receptor beta chains sequenced from one sample in a study of spatial heterogeneity in lung cancer. One entry per CDR3 protein, called by TCRdb with MiXCR from the 5' RACE reads. This table holds some 100,000 distinct CDR3 sequences, roughly 10% found once. The time point denotes: sample taken at primary tumor resection. TCRs were sequenced from unsorted whole RNA of tumor, nontumor lung or PBMC. Specimen: PBMCs, collected at surgery. The origin of the receptors is a male donor with early-stage non-small cell lung cancer.

This clonotype has at least ten counts. CDR3 amino acids: CSADPGTQKSTDTQYF. CDR3 in DNA: TGCAGTGCTGACCCCGGGACCCAAAAATCCACAGATACGCAGTATTTT. The rearrangement links TRBV20-1 to TRBJ2-3; D is tentatively TRBD1 or TRBD2 (5 bases each). CDR1 is DFQATT, CDR2 SNEGSKA, per germline (reference sequence). Trimming removed 5 bases from V and 2 bases from J, with 20 bases in between. The CDR3 is 16 amino acids.

This clonotype was detected ten times or more. V is TRBV2 and J is TRBJ1-1, with 8 nucleotides matching TRBD1. CDR1 is SNHLY and CDR2 is FYNNEI in the germline V gene. The CDR3 contains 14 residues. The junction had 5 bases not matched to a gene; V was cut back by 5 bases and J by 3 bases. The CDR3 DNA reads TGTGCCAGCAGTCTGGGACAGGTGGACACTGAAGCTTTCTTT. As protein: CASSLGQVDTEAFF.

This clonotype was detected ten times or more. The chain uses TRBV27 and TRBJ2-6, with D perhaps being TRBD1 or TRBD2 (5 bases each). This CDR3 comprises 15 residues. Trimming removed 5 bases from V and 3 bases from J, with 11 bases in between. CDR1 and CDR2 from the germline V gene are MNHEY and SMNVEV (reference sequence). The CDR3 bases are TGTGCCAGCAGTAGACAGCGGATTGGGGCCAACGTCCTGACTTTC. This encodes CASSRQRIGANVLTF.

The chain has TRBV12-3 or TRBV12-4 and TRBJ2-1; tentatively, D is TRBD1 or TRBD2 (5 bases each). The CDR3 is 13 amino acids. V lost 4 bases and J 5 bases, leaving 9 bases between the germline ends. CDR3 sequence (DNA): TGTGCCAGCAGTTCGGGACCCCACAATGAGCAGTTCTTC. Translation: CASSSGPHNEQFF.

This clonotype was picked up many times. The chain combines TRBV4-3 with TRBJ1-3, with 7 bases matching TRBD1. The J segment lost 0 bases and the V segment lost 5 bases, leaving 1 base of the junction unmatched. There are 14 residues in the CDR3. CDR1 is LGHNA and CDR2 is YSLEER in the germline V gene. The CDR3 nucleotides read TGCGCCAGCAGCTGGGACAGCTCTGGAAACACCATATATTTT. As protein: CASSWDSSGNTIYF.

V is TRBV29-1 and J is TRBJ2-7; 11 positions match TRBD1. The CDR3 is 13 amino acids. Germline V gives CDR1 SQVTM, CDR2 ANQGSEA. V lost 5 bases and J lost 4; bases outside the gene matches: 4. The CDR3 is CSVSGTGGYEQYF. The CDR3 DNA follows: TGCAGCGTTTCCGGGACAGGGGGGTACGAGCAGTACTTC.

The V and J genes are TRBV6-1 and TRBJ2-3, with D possibly being TRBD1 (7 bases). Germline V gives CDR1 MNHNS, CDR2 SASEGT. V lost 3 bases and J 8 bases, leaving 12 bases between the germline ends. This CDR3 contains 13 residues. The CDR3 DNA reads TGTGCCAGCAGTGATCCAGGGGGAGGTACGCAGTATTTT. Translating gives CASSDPGGGTQYF.

This clonotype was observed a few times. The chain links TRBV5-1 to TRBJ1-3; D ambiguous. Germline V gene data show CDR1 as SGHRS and CDR2 as YFSETQ. Trimming shortened V by 4 bases and J by 4 bases, and 12 bases separated the two germline ends. This CDR3 has 14 amino acids. CDR3 in DNA: TGCGCCAGCAGCCCATCCTTCGCAGGAAACACCATATATTTT. Its translation is CASSPSFAGNTIYF.

The chain carries TRBV2 and TRBJ2-7; 9 nucleotides align to TRBD1. In germline, CDR1 is SNHLY, CDR2 FYNNEI. V shed 7 bases, J shed 5 bases, and the junction held 6 bases outside the gene matches. The CDR3 has 13 residues. CDR3 DNA: TGTGCCAGCACCGGCGGACAGGGGAACGAGCAGTACTTC. This translates into CASTGGQGNEQYF.

The chain couples TRBV5-1 to TRBJ1-2; TRBD1 agrees at 10 bases. The V and J ends lost 3 bases and 4 bases, in that order; junction bases with no gene match: 3. This CDR3 comprises 14 residues. The germline CDR1 and CDR2 sequences are SGHRS and YFSETQ. DNA of the CDR3: TGCGCCAGCAGCTGGGACAGGGGCGGCTATGGCTACACCTTC. It codes for CASSWDRGGYGYTF.

This clonotype has at least ten counts. The chain carries TRBV11-1 and TRBJ2-2; D might be TRBD2 (6 bases). The CDR3 covers 16 residues. CDR1 and CDR2 from the germline V gene are SGHAT and FQDESV (reference sequence). Deletions cut 4 bases from V and 6 bases from J, with 18 bases between. DNA for the CDR3: TGTGCCAGCAGCTGGGACTCTCCCAAGGGGTCCGGGGAGCTGTTTTTT. It translates to CASSWDSPKGSGELFF.

Many counts were recorded for this clonotype. This chain uses TRBV7-2 with TRBJ1-2; D uncertain. The CDR3 has 14 amino acids. Germline V lookup: CDR1 SGHTA, CDR2 FQGNSA. V lost 3 bases and J 6 bases, leaving 14 bases between the germline ends. The DNA for the CDR3 is TGTGCCAGCAGCTTTCGGCGGGATAGAAATGGCTACACCTTC. Encoded protein: CASSFRRDRNGYTF.

The V call is TRBV20-1, the J call TRBJ1-1, with 11 bases lining up with TRBD1. The germline V gene has CDR1 DFQATT and CDR2 SNEGSKA (reference sequence). V lost 1 base and J lost 7; bases outside the gene matches: 5. This CDR3 spans 14 amino acids. CDR3 amino acids: CSARGTGGKGEAFF. In DNA form, the CDR3 reads TGCAGTGCTAGAGGGACAGGGGGCAAGGGTGAAGCTTTCTTT.

V usage is TRBV7-3 and J usage is TRBJ2-1; either TRBD1 or TRBD2 may fit D (6 bases each). Germline V gene sequence: CDR1 SGHTA, CDR2 FQGTGA. This CDR3 is 14 amino acids long. V was shortened by 2 bases and J by 5 bases, with 10 bases between the two germline ends. As DNA, the CDR3 is TGTGCCAGCAGCTTAGGGGGGCCCAACAATGAGCAGTTCTTC. It yields the protein CASSLGGPNNEQFF.

As concerns this clonotype: Germline is not matched at one junction end, which may reflect a read error. The chain employs TRBV4-3 and TRBJ2-1; possible D gene TRBD2, 7 bases. This CDR3 comprises 15 residues. Germline V gene sequence: CDR1 LGHNA, CDR2 YSLEER. The CDR3 here is CASSPSGGGWNEQFF. The CDR3 DNA reads TGCGCCAGCAGCCCTAGCGGAGGGGGATGGAATGAACAGTTCTTC.

CDR3 protein: CSASGSGEAFF. The CDR3 DNA reads TGCAGTGCTTCAGGGTCTGGTGAAGCTTTCTTT. The gene calls are TRBV20-1 and TRBJ1-1; D is perhaps TRBD1 (5 bases). CDR3 length: 11 amino acids. Trimming left V 5 bases short and J 7 bases short, with 11 bases between. CDR1 and CDR2 from the germline V gene are DFQATT and SNEGSKA (reference sequence).

The V gene is TRBV7-9, the J gene TRBJ2-3; TRBD1 might be the D (5 bases). The germline V and J ends were trimmed by 5 bases and 2 bases, with 14 bases remaining between them. The length of the CDR3 is 15 residues. Per germline, CDR1 SEHNR and CDR2 FQNEAQ (reference sequence). The CDR3 protein is CASSHRKGNTDTQYF. Written as DNA, the CDR3 is TGTGCCAGCAGCCACCGCAAGGGGAACACAGATACGCAGTATTTT.

The J gene is TRBJ1-6, the V gene TRBV9; TRBD1 matches 8 bases. Trimming took 3 bases from V and 9 from J; bases not matched to a gene: 2. The CDR3 has 13 amino acids. From germline, CDR1 is SGDLS and CDR2 YYNGEE. The CDR3 DNA is TGTGCCAGCAGCGCGACAGGGGCTTCACCCCTCCACTTT. This encodes CASSATGASPLHF. The full variable domain, completed using reference TRBV9 and TRBJ1-6, is DSGVTQTPKHLITATGQRVTLRCSPRSGDLSVYWYQQSLDQGLQFLIQYYNGEERAKGNILERFSAQQFPDLHSELNLSSLELGDSALYFCASSATGASPLHFGNGTRLTVT.

This clonotype came up many times. This chain connects TRBV9 to TRBJ2-7, with 7 bases that match TRBD2. The CDR3 runs to 14 residues. Germline values: CDR1 SGDLS, CDR2 YYNGEE. The ends lost 4 bases at V and 5 bases at J; junction bases unmatched: 9. In DNA form, the CDR3 reads TGTGCCAGCAGCCTTAGCGGGCGACTCGACGAGCAGTACTTC. This translates into CASSLSGRLDEQYF.

The V and J genes are TRBV29-1 and TRBJ2-7; unclear D gene. Trimming removed 0 bases at V and 0 bases at J, with 6 bases between. Germline V lookup: CDR1 SQVTM, CDR2 ANQGSEA. The CDR3 totals 13 residues. The CDR3 nucleotides are TGCAGCGTTGAAGAAGGTCTCTCCTACGAGCAGTACTTC. Translation: CSVEEGLSYEQYF.

This clonotype was seen ten or more times. The chain recombines TRBV30 with TRBJ1-3; D call uncertain. CDR1 GTSNPN and CDR2 SVGIG come from the germline V gene (reference sequence). This CDR3 has 14 amino acids. V lost 1 base and J lost 5, with 12 bases in between. The CDR3 reads CAWSARGGRNTIYF. CDR3 nucleotide sequence: TGTGCCTGGAGTGCACGCGGCGGTCGAAACACCATATATTTT.

This clonotype was counted a few times. The J gene is TRBJ2-7, the V gene TRBV10-3; TRBD2 might be the D (6 bases). This CDR3 contains 15 residues. With 0 bases removed from V and 4 bases from J, the gap between germline ends came to 13 bases. CDR1 is ENHRY, CDR2 SYGVKD, per germline. The CDR3 reads CAISESGLRGYEQYF. In nucleotides, the CDR3 is TGTGCCATCAGTGAGTCTGGACTCCGGGGGTACGAGCAGTACTTC.

This clonotype showed up many times. The gene calls are TRBV20-1 and TRBJ2-5; the D gene could be TRBD1 or TRBD2 (5 bases each). Germline CDR1 reads DFQATT; CDR2 reads SNEGSKA (reference sequence). The CDR3 sequence is 15 residues long. V lost 1 base and J lost 1, with 13 bases in between. The CDR3 loop is CSARVMGGTQETQYF. The DNA for the CDR3 is TGCAGTGCTAGAGTGATGGGTGGGACCCAAGAGACCCAGTACTTC.

V gene TRBV7-9 combines with J gene TRBJ1-1; D uncertain. Between the trimmed V and J ends, which lost 1 base and 6 bases, there was a span of 9 bases. There are 13 residues in the CDR3. CDR1 SEHNR and CDR2 FQNEAQ come from the germline V gene (reference sequence). CDR3 in amino acids: CASSLGQAAEAFF. CDR3 nucleotides: TGTGCCAGCAGCTTAGGGCAGGCCGCTGAAGCTTTCTTT.